Sequencing of this TCR beta chain was carried out in a study of CD8 T cells in ankylosing spondylitis. Study outcomes and limitations: Significant enrichment of disease-linked clones was reported in matched ankylosing spondylitis synovial fluid. Typical of ankylosing spondylitis blood, it appeared, was a TCR beta motif of fewer than ten highly homologous variants. Disease-associated clonotypes exhibited CD8+ identity and were relatively infrequent in peripheral blood.

By quantitative 5'-RACE with molecular barcodes, the TCR beta libraries were made. Each CDR3 protein is one row after TCRdb ran MiXCR on the 5' RACE reads. The sample shows roughly 470,000 distinct CDR3 sequences, 25% to 30% of them seen only once. This clonotype occurred a few times. Its matching antigen is unknown. This CDR3 has 12 residues. Between the trimmed V and J ends, which lost 4 bases and 4 bases, there was a span of 7 bases. The germline gives CDR1 KGHDR, CDR2 SFDVKD. Material for sequencing was blood, either unsorted or a sorted T cell fraction (not recorded which). The gene calls are TRBV24-1 and TRBJ2-7; D is unresolved. This receptor was identified in a male donor with ankylosing spondylitis. This CDR3 reads CATSEVGYEQYF. The CDR3 region has the DNA TGTGCCACCAGTGAAGTGGGGTACGAGCAGTACTTC.